Listed below are T cell receptor beta chains from one sample, sequenced in a study of T cell changes during pregnancy in multiple sclerosis. Repertoires were generated with immunoSEQ multiplex PCR, while TCRdb's copy carries only in-frame clones and drops some. Of approximately 89,000 clones in the sample, around 94% were seen once. The source was peripheral blood, collected after pregnancy. These receptors were obtained from a female donor in good health, enrolled as a control in a pregnancy study. Both conserved end residues are part of each CDR3. A D gene is named only where the DNA matches it firmly. The size field is filled for only some rows; it gives once, few, many or a size class.

cdr3_nt	cdr3_aa	clone_size	d_call	v_call	j_call
TGCAGCGGCCGGACAGGGTTTGGCTACACCTTC	CSGRTGFGYTF	.	TRBD1	TRBV29-1	TRBJ1-2
TGTGCCTGGAGGCCCTTTGTTAGCGGGAGGGATGAGCAGTTCTTC	CAWRPFVSGRDEQFF	once	TRBD2	TRBV30	TRBJ2-1
TGCGCCAGCAGCCTCGGACAGGGGTACAATGAGCAGTTCTTC	CASSLGQGYNEQFF	.	TRBD1	TRBV5-1	TRBJ2-1
TGTGCCAGCAGCTCCGGGGAGTTCATCCGGAGCTCGGATGAGCAGTTCTTC	CASSSGEFIRSSDEQFF	.	.	TRBV7-9	TRBJ2-1
TGTGCCAGCAGCTTACCAGTCACCGGGGAGCTGTTTTTT	CASSLPVTGELFF	.	.	TRBV7-9	TRBJ2-2
TGTGCCAGCAGTTCCTCAACACTCGGGAACGAGCAGTACTTC	CASSSSTLGNEQYF	.	.	TRBV25-1	TRBJ2-7
TGTGCCAGCAGCCCAGGACTAGCGGGAGGTTCCCTTCTTCTAGAGCAGTTCTTC	CASSPGLAGGSLLLEQFF	.	TRBD2	TRBV7-8	TRBJ2-1
TGTGCCAGCAGTTCCCTGGACTTGGACAATGAGCAGTTCTTC	CASSSLDLDNEQFF	.	.	TRBV27	TRBJ2-1
TGCGCCAGCAGTGAGATCCCTATTCAGCCCCAGCATTTT	CASSEIPIQPQHF	few	.	TRBV10-2	TRBJ1-5
TGTGCCAGCAGTTTATCGACTAGCGGGAGTGACGAGCAGTACTTC	CASSLSTSGSDEQYF	once	TRBD2	TRBV27	TRBJ2-7
TGCGCCAGCAGCCAAGCCCTAGCGGAAAATGAGCAGTTCTTC	CASSQALAENEQFF	once	TRBD2	TRBV4-1	TRBJ2-1
TGTGCCAGCAGCGTAGTAAGGGGAACCATGAACACTGAAGCTTTCTTT	CASSVVRGTMNTEAFF	few	.	TRBV9	TRBJ1-1
TGTGCCAGCAGTGACGCGGTGAACAGGGTCAAAAACATTCAGTACTTC	CASSDAVNRVKNIQYF	.	.	TRBV6-4	TRBJ2-4
TGTGCCAGCAGCCCCCCCCAGGCACTGAACGAGCAGTACTTC	CASSPPQALNEQYF	.	.	TRBV28	TRBJ2-7
TGTGCCACCAGCAGAGCTACCCCTCCCACAGATACGCAGTATTTT	CATSRATPPTDTQYF	.	.	TRBV15	TRBJ2-3
TGTGCCAGCAGCCAAGATGGGGGCCCCCAGTACTTC	CASSQDGGPQYF	.	.	TRBV14	TRBJ2-7
TGCGCCAGCAGTCAACCCCGCCTACGTATGAACACTGAAGCTTTCTTT	CASSQPRLRMNTEAFF	.	.	TRBV23-1	TRBJ1-1
TGCGCCAGCAGCCCCCTAGCGGGACGAGAAGGGGAGCAGTACTTC	CASSPLAGREGEQYF	.	TRBD2	TRBV5-1	TRBJ2-7
TGTGCCAGCAGCGTAGGTCTAGCGGGCACAGATACGCAGTATTTT	CASSVGLAGTDTQYF	few	TRBD2	TRBV9	TRBJ2-3
TGTGCCACGTCACAGGGCCAAATCTCCTACGAGCAGTACTTC	CATSQGQISYEQYF	once	.	TRBV15	TRBJ2-7
TGTGCCACCGGGACAGGGGACACTGAAGCTTTCTTT	CATGTGDTEAFF	.	TRBD1	TRBV10-3	TRBJ1-1
TGTGCCAGCACCTTTCAAGGGGAAGACACCGGGGAGCTGTTTTTT	CASTFQGEDTGELFF	.	.	TRBV27	TRBJ2-2
TGTGCCAGCAGCCCCGGGCCGAGGGGACTAGCGGGAGAGAAAGAGACCCAGTACTTC	CASSPGPRGLAGEKETQYF	.	TRBD2	TRBV27	TRBJ2-5
TGTGCCAGCAGCGCGCCGGGAGAGGAGACCCAGTACTTC	CASSAPGEETQYF	.	.	TRBV14	TRBJ2-5
TGCGCCAGCAGCCGAGGACAGGGGACTACCTACGAGCAGTACTTC	CASSRGQGTTYEQYF	.	TRBD1	TRBV5-1	TRBJ2-7
TGCGCCAGCAGTGTGACTAGCGACTACAATGAGCAGTTCTTC	CASSVTSDYNEQFF	.	TRBD2	TRBV10-2	TRBJ2-1
TGTGCCAGCAGCTTGTCCAGGGTCGGGAACACTGAAGCTTTCTTT	CASSLSRVGNTEAFF	.	.	TRBV5-4	TRBJ1-1
TGCGCCAGCAGCTGGGGGACAGGGGCCCAAGAGACCCAGTACTTC	CASSWGTGAQETQYF	.	TRBD1	TRBV5-1	TRBJ2-5
TGCGCCAGCAGCATAGGACACAAAAATGAAAAACTGTTTTTT	CASSIGHKNEKLFF	.	.	TRBV4-1	TRBJ1-4
TGCGCCAGCACCGGGACAGGATTTGATGAGACCCAGTACTTC	CASTGTGFDETQYF	.	TRBD1	TRBV5-1	TRBJ2-5
TGTGCCAGCAGCCGGTCTAGCGGGCTCTACAATGAGCAGTTCTTC	CASSRSSGLYNEQFF	once	TRBD2	TRBV11-3	TRBJ2-1
TGTGCCAGCAGTGTTAGGGGGCACGAGCAGTACTTC	CASSVRGHEQYF	.	TRBD1	TRBV2	TRBJ2-7
TGTGCCAGCAGCTGGGACAGGGGGACAGCCGGGGAGCTGTTTTTT	CASSWDRGTAGELFF	.	TRBD1	TRBV5-6	TRBJ2-2
TGTGCCAGCAGAGTAGGACTAGCGGGAGACCATGAGCAGTTCTTC	CASRVGLAGDHEQFF	.	TRBD2	TRBV5-4	TRBJ2-1
TGTGCCAGCAGCCGGCGGTTTCCCGATTACGAGCAGTACTTC	CASSRRFPDYEQYF	.	.	TRBV6-1	TRBJ2-7
TGTGCCAGCAGTATCCTCTATGGCTACACCTTC	CASSILYGYTF	.	.	TRBV2	TRBJ1-2
TGCGCCAGCAGCCAAGTCCGACCTGGGACAGGCCATAACACTGAAGCTTTCTTT	CASSQVRPGTGHNTEAFF	.	TRBD1	TRBV4-1	TRBJ1-1
TGCGCCAGCAGCCAATACCAGGGTGGTATCTATGGCTACACCTTC	CASSQYQGGIYGYTF	once	.	TRBV4-1	TRBJ1-2
TGTGCCAGCTCACCACAGACAGGGAACACTGAAGCTTTCTTT	CASSPQTGNTEAFF	.	.	TRBV18	TRBJ1-1
TGCGCCAGCAGCTTGGGTTCTTCTAGCGGGAGTACCAGTAGCGCCTACGAGCAGTACTTC	CASSLGSSSGSTSSAYEQYF	.	TRBD2	TRBV5-1	TRBJ2-7
TGTGCCAGCAGTGAAGCCCTGGGACTAGTTCCGTTCTTC	CASSEALGLVPFF	.	TRBD2	TRBV6-1	TRBJ2-1
TGTGCCAGCAGCCTAGCGGGCAGGGTGGCGACCCAGTACTTC	CASSLAGRVATQYF	.	TRBD2	TRBV7-9	TRBJ2-5
TGCGCCAGCAGCATGGACAGACCTGGAACAGATACGCAGTATTTT	CASSMDRPGTDTQYF	.	.	TRBV5-1	TRBJ2-3
TGTGCCAGCAGCCAAGAAGAAAAGGGACTAGCGGGCTGGGGCGGGGGGGGGCCCCGCTACGAGCAGTACTTC	CASSQEEKGLAGWGGGGPRYEQYF	.	TRBD2	TRBV4-2	TRBJ2-7
TGCAGCGTTGAACAGGGCAGGGTGGGGACCCAGTACTTC	CSVEQGRVGTQYF	.	.	TRBV29-1	TRBJ2-5
TGCGCCAGCAGGGCAGGGGTTGGAAACACCATATATTTT	CASRAGVGNTIYF	.	.	TRBV4-1	TRBJ1-3
TGTGCCAGCAGCAGACAGGGTCGGGACACTGAAGCTTTCTTT	CASSRQGRDTEAFF	.	TRBD1	TRBV6-5	TRBJ1-1